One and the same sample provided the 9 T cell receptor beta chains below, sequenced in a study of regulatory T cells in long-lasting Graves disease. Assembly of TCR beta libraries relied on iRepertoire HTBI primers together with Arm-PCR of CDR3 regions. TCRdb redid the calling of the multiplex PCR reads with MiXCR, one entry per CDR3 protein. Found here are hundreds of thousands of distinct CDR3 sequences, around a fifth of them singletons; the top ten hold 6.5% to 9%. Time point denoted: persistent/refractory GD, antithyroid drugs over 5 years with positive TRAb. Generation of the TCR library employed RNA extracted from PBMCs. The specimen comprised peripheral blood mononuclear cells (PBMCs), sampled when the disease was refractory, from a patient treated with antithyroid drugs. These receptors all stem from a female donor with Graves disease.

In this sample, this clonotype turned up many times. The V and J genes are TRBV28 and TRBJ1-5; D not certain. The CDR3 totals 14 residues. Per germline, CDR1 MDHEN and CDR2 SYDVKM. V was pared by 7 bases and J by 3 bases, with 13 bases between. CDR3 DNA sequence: TGTGCCAGCATCAAGGGTGAAGTCAATCAGCCCCAGCATTTT. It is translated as CASIKGEVNQPQHF.

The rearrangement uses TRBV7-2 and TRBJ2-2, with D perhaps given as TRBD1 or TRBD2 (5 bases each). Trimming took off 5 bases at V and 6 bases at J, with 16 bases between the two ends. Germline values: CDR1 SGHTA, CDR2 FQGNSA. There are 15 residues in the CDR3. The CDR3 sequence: CASSRRGGGAGELFF. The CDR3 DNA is TGTGCCAGCAGCCGACGGGGCGGCGGAGCCGGGGAGCTGTTTTTT.

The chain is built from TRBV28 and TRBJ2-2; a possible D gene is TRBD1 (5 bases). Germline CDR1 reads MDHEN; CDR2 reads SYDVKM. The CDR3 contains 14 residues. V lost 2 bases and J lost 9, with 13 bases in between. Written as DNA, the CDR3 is TGTGCCAGCAGTTTAGCCGACAGTGCCCGGGAGCTGTTTTTT. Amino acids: CASSLADSARELFF.

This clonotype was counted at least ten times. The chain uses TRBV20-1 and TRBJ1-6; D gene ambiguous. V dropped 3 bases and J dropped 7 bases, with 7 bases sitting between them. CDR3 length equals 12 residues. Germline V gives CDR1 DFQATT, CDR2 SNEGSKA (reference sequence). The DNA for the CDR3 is TGCAGTGCTAGGCAGGAAAATTCACCCCTCCACTTT. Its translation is CSARQENSPLHF.

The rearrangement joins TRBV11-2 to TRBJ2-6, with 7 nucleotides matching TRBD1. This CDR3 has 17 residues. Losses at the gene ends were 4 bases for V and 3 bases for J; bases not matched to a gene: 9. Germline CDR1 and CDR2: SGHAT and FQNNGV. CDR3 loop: CASSSTGLRRGANVLTF. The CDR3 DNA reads TGTGCCAGCAGCTCGACAGGGTTACGTCGTGGGGCCAACGTCCTGACTTTC.

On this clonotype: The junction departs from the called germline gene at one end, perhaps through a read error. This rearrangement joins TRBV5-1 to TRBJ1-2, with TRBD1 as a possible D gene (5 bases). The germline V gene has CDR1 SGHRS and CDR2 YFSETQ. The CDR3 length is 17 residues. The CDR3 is CASSLEHSGTANYGYTF. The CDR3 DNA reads TGCGCCAGCAGTTTGGAACACTCCGGGACGGCTAACTATGGCTACACCTTC. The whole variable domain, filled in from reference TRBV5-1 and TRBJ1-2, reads KAGVTQTPRYLIKTRGQQVTLSCSPISGHRSVSWYQQTPGQGLQFLFEYFSETQRNKGNFPGRFSGRQFSNSRSEMNVSTLELGDSALYLCASSLEHSGTANYGYTFGSGTRLTVV.

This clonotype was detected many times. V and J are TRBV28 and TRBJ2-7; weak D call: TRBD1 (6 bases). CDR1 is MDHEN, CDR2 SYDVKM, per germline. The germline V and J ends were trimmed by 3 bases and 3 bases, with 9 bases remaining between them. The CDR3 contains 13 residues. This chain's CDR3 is CASSLRGGYEQYF. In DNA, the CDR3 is TGTGCCAGCAGTTTGAGAGGGGGCTACGAGCAGTACTTC.

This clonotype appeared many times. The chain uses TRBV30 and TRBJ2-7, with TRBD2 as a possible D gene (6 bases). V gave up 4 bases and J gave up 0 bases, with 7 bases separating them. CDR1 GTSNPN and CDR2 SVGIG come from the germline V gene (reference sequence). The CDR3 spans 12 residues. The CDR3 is CAWTSDSYEQYF. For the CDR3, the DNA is TGTGCCTGGACTAGCGACTCCTACGAGCAGTACTTC.

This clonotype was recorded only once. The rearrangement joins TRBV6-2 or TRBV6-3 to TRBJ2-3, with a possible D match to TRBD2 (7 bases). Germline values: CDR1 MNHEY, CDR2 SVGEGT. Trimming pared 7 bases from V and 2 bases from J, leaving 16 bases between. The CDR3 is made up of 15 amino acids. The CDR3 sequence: CASTYGGLHTDTQYF. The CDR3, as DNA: TGTGCCAGCACCTACGGGGGGCTCCACACAGATACGCAGTATTTT.